The sequence of this T cell receptor beta chain was determined in a study of shared clonotypes between healthy human individuals. Overall study findings and caveats: Among non-shared clonotypes, generation probabilities were lower than among those shared by all four donors.

Data came from immunoSEQ multiplex PCR; TCRdb stores just in-frame clones and leaves some out. Of some 2.1 million clones in the sample, 90% to 95% were seen once. Researchers partitioned CD4+ cells into CD45RA+ naive and CD45RA-negative memory subsets. To note about this clone: No antigen is known for it. Other DNA sequences in this specimen translate into the identical CDR3.

The CDR3 consists of 13 residues. Germline-derived CDR1 and CDR2 are SGDLS and YYNGEE. Trimming pared 0 bases from V and 3 bases from J, leaving 6 bases between. The chain uses TRBV9 and TRBJ2-5; no definite D call. Material: naive CD4+ T cells sorted from blood. Documented subset: CD45RA+ positively selected. The sequence was collected from a man aged 18 to 30 in good health. CDR3 nucleotides: TGTGCCAGCAGCGTAGGGGTGGAAGAGACCCAGTACTTC. This codes for CASSVGVEETQYF.